These 29 T cell receptor beta chains originate from one sample sequenced in a study of cytomegalovirus exposure and HLA in healthy donors. A multiplex PCR was run with 60 Vbeta primers and 13 Jbeta primers. Libraries were prepared by immunoSEQ multiplex PCR; TCRdb keeps only in-frame clonotypes and omits some of them. In the table there are under 100,000 clones, roughly 80% of which are singletons. Material for sequencing was PBMCs. These receptors were collected from a boy under 18 in good health and CMV-seronegative.

The rearrangement links TRBV2 to TRBJ1-2; 9 bases line up with TRBD1. With V trimmed by 6 bases and J by 8 bases, 10 bases remained unmatched. CDR3 size: 14 residues. Germline V lookup: CDR1 SNHLY, CDR2 FYNNEI. The CDR3 DNA follows: TGTGCCAGCAGGGACCTACAGGGGGCAGTGGGCTACACCTTC. Protein product: CASRDLQGAVGYTF.

The rearrangement joins TRBV5-1 to TRBJ1-4, with D tentatively TRBD1 (5 bases). The V end lost 3 bases, the J end lost 5 bases, and 14 bases lay between the germline ends. CDR3 length: 15 residues. Germline CDR1 and CDR2: SGHRS and YFSETQ. The CDR3 region is CASSSRGAQNEKLFF. The CDR3 DNA sequence: TGCGCCAGCAGCTCTCGTGGGGCCCAGAATGAAAAACTGTTTTTT.

The chain's CDR3 is CASKRGVDGYTF. As DNA, the CDR3 is TGTGCCAGCAAACGGGGGGTCGATGGCTACACCTTC. This chain connects TRBV9 to TRBJ1-2; perhaps TRBD1 as D (5 bases). Trimming shortened V by 6 bases and J by 6 bases, and 12 bases separated the two germline ends. The germline CDR1 and CDR2 sequences are SGDLS and YYNGEE. CDR3 length: 12 residues.

This clone was observed a handful of times. The chain is built from TRBV19 and TRBJ2-1; D perhaps matches TRBD1 (5 bases). V was pared by 10 bases and J by 6 bases, with 10 bases between. Germline V gene data show CDR1 as LNHDA and CDR2 as SQIVND (reference sequence). This CDR3 is 11 amino acids long. The CDR3 spells CATLQGNEQFF. The DNA for the CDR3 is TGTGCCACCCTCCAGGGCAATGAGCAGTTCTTC.

A word on this clone: The sample contains more than one DNA sequence encoding this CDR3. V and J are TRBV28 and TRBJ1-1; D perhaps matches TRBD1 (5 bases). Trimming shortened V by 3 bases and J by 4 bases, and 12 bases separated the two germline ends. Germline assignment: CDR1 MDHEN and CDR2 SYDVKM. The CDR3 runs to 14 residues. The CDR3 nucleotides read TGTGCCAGCAGTTTTCGGGGGGGTCGCACTGAAGCTTTCTTT. Amino acid sequence: CASSFRGGRTEAFF. Filled out from reference TRBV28 and TRBJ1-1, the complete variable domain reads DVKVTQSSRYLVKRTGEKVFLECVQDMDHENMFWYRQDPGLGLRLIYFSYDVKMKEKGDIPEGYSVSREKKERFSLILESASTNQTSMYLCASSFRGGRTEAFFGQGTRLTVV.

Only one count was recorded for this clone. The chain couples TRBV6-1 to TRBJ2-7, with D tentatively TRBD2 (6 bases). Germline V gene sequence: CDR1 MNHNS, CDR2 SASEGT. The CDR3 consists of 15 residues. The V end was cut by 6 bases, the J end by 3 bases, with 18 bases between. CDR3 sequence: CASRSQGGGDYEQYF. CDR3 sequence (DNA): TGTGCCAGCAGGAGTCAGGGAGGTGGGGACTACGAGCAGTACTTC.

The chain links TRBV30 to TRBJ2-5; 7 bases are shared with TRBD1. Per germline, CDR1 GTSNPN and CDR2 SVGIG (reference sequence). V was pared by 7 bases and J by 1 base, with 6 bases of the junction left unmatched. This CDR3 is built from 13 residues. The CDR3 here is CASEGTVQETQYF. The CDR3 nucleotides are TGTGCCTCCGAGGGGACAGTCCAAGAGACCCAGTACTTC.

This CDR3 is CASRRGPSEQYF. The CDR3 DNA sequence: TGTGCCAGCCGAAGGGGTCCCAGCGAGCAGTACTTC. The genes are TRBV25-1 and TRBJ2-7, with a tentative D call TRBD1 (5 bases). From germline, CDR1 is MGHDK and CDR2 SYGVNS. Trimming took off 8 bases at V and 6 bases at J, with 14 bases between the two ends. There are 12 residues in the CDR3.

The V gene is TRBV5-4, the J gene TRBJ2-7, with D perhaps matching TRBD1 (5 bases). V lost 3 bases to trimming and J lost 5 bases, with 12 bases between them. There are 13 residues in the CDR3. The V gene's germline CDR1 is SGHNT and CDR2 YYREEE (reference sequence). The CDR3: CASSSRVGHEQYF. CDR3 DNA: TGTGCCAGCAGCTCCAGGGTCGGGCACGAGCAGTACTTC.

Here the CDR3 reads CASSPGQMNTEAFF. For the CDR3, the DNA is TGTGCCAGCAGCCCCGGACAGATGAACACTGAAGCTTTCTTT. V gene TRBV7-9 combines with J gene TRBJ1-1, with D perhaps TRBD1 (6 bases). The germline CDR1 and CDR2 sequences are SEHNR and FQNEAQ (reference sequence). The CDR3 has 14 residues. V gave up 5 bases and J gave up 0 bases, with 10 bases separating them.

V usage is TRBV6-5 and J usage is TRBJ1-4, with a weak D call TRBD1 (6 bases). The CDR3 consists of 15 residues. Germline V gives CDR1 MNHEY, CDR2 SVGAGI. Trimming cost V 2 bases and J 7 bases, with 14 bases left between them. Here the CDR3 reads CASSYGGGRGEKLFF. The CDR3 nucleotides read TGTGCCAGCAGTTACGGGGGGGGCCGGGGTGAAAAACTGTTTTTT.

CDR3 region: CAISPDSIAGGELFF. In DNA, the CDR3 is TGTGCCATCAGTCCAGACTCTATAGCGGGCGGGGAGCTGTTTTTT. V is TRBV10-3 and J is TRBJ2-2; TRBD2 agrees at 7 bases. The CDR3 consists of 15 residues. Germline CDR1 and CDR2: ENHRY and SYGVKD. V lost 5 bases, J lost 7 bases, and 10 bases stayed unmatched.

The chain links TRBV2 to TRBJ2-7, with 8 bases that match TRBD2. This CDR3 is 15 amino acids long. Germline CDR1 SNHLY, CDR2 FYNNEI. V was pared by 1 base and J by 6 bases, with 8 bases of the junction left unmatched. This CDR3 is CASSEGAGASAEQYF. For the CDR3, the DNA is TGTGCCAGCAGTGAAGGAGCGGGGGCCTCCGCCGAGCAGTACTTC.

The chain couples TRBV7-6 to TRBJ2-1; 9 positions agree with TRBD2. The CDR3 loop spans 15 amino acids. J lost 6 bases, V lost 2 bases, and 5 bases had no gene match. Germline loops: CDR1 SGHVS, CDR2 FNYEAQ. CDR3 sequence: CASSLSSGKLNEQFF. The CDR3 nucleotides are TGTGCCAGCAGCTTATCTAGCGGGAAACTCAATGAGCAGTTCTTC.

V usage is TRBV6-5 and J usage is TRBJ1-4; D gene ambiguous. Trimming cost V 6 bases and J 4 bases, with 9 bases left between them. This CDR3 has 13 residues. CDR1 and CDR2 from the germline V gene are MNHEY and SVGAGI. The CDR3 DNA is TGTGCCAGCAGGGGCGAGGGTAATGAAAAACTGTTTTTT. It yields the protein CASRGEGNEKLFF.

This chain links TRBV27 with TRBJ1-1; 7 nucleotides agree with TRBD1. CDR3 length: 14 amino acids. Germline loops: CDR1 MNHEY, CDR2 SMNVEV (reference sequence). With V trimmed by 8 bases and J by 7 bases, 13 bases remained unmatched. The CDR3 nucleotides read TGTGCCAGCGCCTGGGACAGTCGGATGGATGAAGCTTTCTTT. It encodes CASAWDSRMDEAFF.

This clone was seen a few times. The chain links TRBV4-3 to TRBJ2-1, with 8 bases identical to TRBD2. J lost 4 bases, V lost 4 bases, and 12 bases had no gene match. Germline-derived CDR1 and CDR2 are LGHNA and YSLEER. The CDR3 has 17 residues. The CDR3 DNA is TGCGCCAGCAGCCCTAGCTTCCAGCGGGAGTCTTACAATGAGCAGTTCTTC. Encoded protein: CASSPSFQRESYNEQFF.

The chain combines TRBV28 with TRBJ1-1, with 7 positions matching TRBD1. Germline-derived CDR1 and CDR2 are MDHEN and SYDVKM. The CDR3 contains 12 residues. V shed 10 bases, J shed 11 bases, and the junction held 13 bases outside the gene matches. CDR3 nucleotide sequence: TGTGCCACTCACCTTACAGGGGTCGGGGCTTTCTTT. This encodes CATHLTGVGAFF.

This clone has just one count. The chain recombines TRBV4-1 with TRBJ1-2; 7 bases are shared with TRBD1. Germline V CDR1 and CDR2: MGHRA, YSYEKL. CDR3 length: 15 residues. V trimming: 4 bases; J trimming: 3 bases; junction bases outside the gene matches: 8. The CDR3 coding sequence is TGCGCCAGCAGCCGTGCAGGGACAGCCGACTATGGCTACACCTTC. Translating it yields CASSRAGTADYGYTF.

This clone was picked up a small number of times. The V gene is TRBV7-8, the J gene TRBJ1-4, with 7 bases lining up with TRBD1. With 3 bases clipped from V and 8 bases from J, the junction kept 12 bases outside the gene matches. Germline CDR1 reads SGHVS; CDR2 reads FQNEAQ. This CDR3 contains 16 residues. CDR3 amino acids: CASSFGTVLLWEKLFF. CDR3 nucleotides: TGTGCCAGCAGCTTCGGGACAGTTTTGTTGTGGGAAAAACTGTTTTTT.

The rearrangement joins TRBV30 to TRBJ2-4, with 7 bases matching TRBD1. In germline, CDR1 is GTSNPN, CDR2 SVGIG (reference sequence). V dropped 1 base and J dropped 6; count of bases not matched to a gene: 9. The CDR3 length is 15 residues. DNA of the CDR3: TGTGCCTGGAGTGGAGGGGGCTCTCGGGGAAACATTCAGTACTTC. Protein product: CAWSGGGSRGNIQYF.

There are a few counts of this clone. V is TRBV5-1 and J is TRBJ1-2; perhaps TRBD1 as D (5 bases). This CDR3 contains 14 residues. Germline lookup yields CDR1 SGHRS and CDR2 YFSETQ. The V end lost 0 bases, the J end lost 5 bases, and 11 bases lay between the germline ends. CDR3 sequence: CASSLVAREYGYTF. CDR3 DNA: TGCGCCAGCAGCTTGGTGGCCAGGGAATATGGCTACACCTTC.

The gene calls are TRBV5-1 and TRBJ2-7; 15 bases agree with TRBD2. The V segment lost 5 bases and the J segment 4 bases; nucleotides outside the gene matches: 7. Germline CDR1 is SGHRS and CDR2 is YFSETQ. CDR3 length: 16 amino acids. The CDR3 spells CASSPGLAGGPYEQYF. As DNA, the CDR3 is TGCGCCAGCAGTCCGGGACTAGCGGGGGGACCTTACGAGCAGTACTTC.

This clone came up once. This rearrangement joins TRBV4-1 to TRBJ2-7; TRBD1 aligns across 8 bases. The CDR3 is made up of 14 amino acids. V trimming: 1 base; J trimming: 3 bases; junction bases outside the gene matches: 2. In germline, CDR1 is MGHRA, CDR2 YSYEKL. CDR3 sequence reads: CASSQAGQDYEQYF. The CDR3 DNA reads as TGCGCCAGCAGCCAAGCGGGACAGGACTACGAGCAGTACTTC.

The chain couples TRBV30 to TRBJ1-2; unclear D gene. The CDR3 is made up of 16 amino acids. Germline CDR1 is GTSNPN and CDR2 is SVGIG (reference sequence). The CDR3 DNA follows: TGTGCTCGAGTAGGGCCCGGGAACCTTGTTAACTATGGCTACACCTTC. Residues: CARVGPGNLVNYGYTF.

This chain connects TRBV5-8 to TRBJ2-1, with 9 positions matching TRBD1. Losses at the gene ends were 0 bases for V and 5 bases for J; bases not matched to a gene: 6. Germline loops: CDR1 SGHTS, CDR2 YDEGEE. CDR3 length: 16 residues. The DNA of the CDR3 is TGTGCCAGCAGCTTGGCCTTGGGACAGGGAAACAATGAGCAGTTCTTC. It codes for CASSLALGQGNNEQFF.

The genes are TRBV21-1 and TRBJ1-5; the table's D call of TRBD1 was not tested on the DNA. TRBV21-1 constitutes a pseudogene. The CDR3 totals 17 residues. CDR3: CASSENFDRGGNQPQHF. The CDR3 DNA follows: TGTGCCAGCAGCGAAAACTTCGACAGGGGAGGCAATCAGCCCCAGCATTTT.

The V gene is TRBV6-5, the J gene TRBJ1-2; TRBD1 matches 8 bases. CDR1 and CDR2 (germline): MNHEY, SVGAGI. The CDR3 is 13 residues long. Trimming cost V 6 bases and J 4 bases; bases outside gene matches: 4. This chain's CDR3 is CASSPDRGYGYTF. The CDR3 DNA reads as TGTGCCAGCAGCCCAGACAGGGGCTATGGCTACACCTTC.

The chain couples TRBV4-3 to TRBJ1-5; TRBD1 is a possible D gene (6 bases). Trimming shortened V by 4 bases and J by 0 bases, and 10 bases separated the two germline ends. Germline CDR1 is LGHNA and CDR2 is YSLEER. This CDR3 is built from 15 residues. CDR3 residues: CASSPDSNSNQPQHF. CDR3 sequence (DNA): TGCGCCAGCAGCCCGGACAGCAATAGCAATCAGCCCCAGCATTTT.